The rows below give T cell receptor beta chains drawn from one sample of a study of T-cell reconstitution after alpha-beta-depleted transplantation in children. TCRdb processed the PCR reads anew with MiXCR; each CDR3 protein has one entry. The sample records hundreds of thousands of distinct CDR3 sequences, 13% being singletons. The material was PBMCs, mostly from graft donor cells, obtained 360 days after TCRalphabeta/CD19-depleted stem cell transplant. These receptors originate from a male patient aged 10-17 years who had a stem cell transplant for acute myeloid leukemia, so the T cells may come from the graft donor. Both conserved end residues are part of each CDR3. The order of the fields is CDR3 protein, CDR3 DNA, clone size, V gene, J gene, CDR3 length, D gene. A D gene is named only where the DNA matches it firmly. Clone size is shown for a subset of rows, as once, few, many or a class of expanded clone.

CASSLNFAGAGELFF,TGTGCCAGCAGCTTAAATTTCGCGGGAGCCGGGGAGCTGTTTTTT,.,TRBV7-3,TRBJ2-2,15,TRBD2
CASSLRGMVVGNIQYF,TGTGCCAGCAGCCTGAGGGGTATGGTGGTAGGAAACATTCAGTACTTC,.,TRBV7-8,TRBJ2-4,16,.
CASSGRTGVAQPQHF,TGTGCCAGCAGCGGAAGGACAGGGGTGGCTCAGCCCCAGCATTTT,.,TRBV12-3/TRBV12-4,TRBJ1-5,15,TRBD1
CASSLKGLGGYGNTIYF,TGTGCCAGCAGTTTAAAGGGCCTGGGAGGGTACGGAAACACCATATATTTT,many,TRBV28,TRBJ1-3,17,.
CASSFPGGAVSSTDTQYF,TGTGCCAGCAGCTTCCCGGGGGGAGCTGTGTCTAGCACAGATACGCAGTATTTT,.,TRBV11-1,TRBJ2-3,18,TRBD2
CASSPGSNSWQPQHF,TGTGCCAGCTCACCCGGGAGTAATAGCTGGCAGCCCCAGCATTTT,.,TRBV18,TRBJ1-5,15,.
CAWSVLPAYEQYF,TGTGCCTGGAGTGTACTGCCGGCTTACGAGCAGTACTTC,.,TRBV30,TRBJ2-7,13,.
CAYDGRDEQFF,TGTGCCTACGACGGGCGCGATGAGCAGTTCTTC,few,TRBV7-9,TRBJ2-1,11,.
CASSGLRGLSYNEQFF,TGCGCCAGCAGCGGACTCCGCGGGCTCTCCTACAATGAGCAGTTCTTC,.,TRBV5-1,TRBJ2-1,16,.
CASSVDPGSGTEAFF,TGTGCCAGCAGCGTAGATCCGGGATCAGGAACTGAAGCTTTCTTT,many,TRBV9,TRBJ1-1,15,.
CAMGPALDEQFF,TGTGCCATGGGCCCGGCGCTGGATGAGCAGTTCTTC,.,TRBV28,TRBJ2-1,12,.
CASSLNSYENTEAFF,TGCGCCAGCAGCTTGAATTCGTACGAGAACACTGAAGCTTTCTTT,few,TRBV5-1,TRBJ1-1,15,.
CASTRVVYEQYF,TGTGCCAGCACTCGGGTCGTCTACGAGCAGTACTTC,.,TRBV2,TRBJ2-7,12,.
CASSLRDRGPRGYTF,TGCGCCAGCAGCCTCCGGGACAGGGGCCCCCGTGGCTACACCTTC,.,TRBV5-1,TRBJ1-2,15,TRBD1
CASSLPSIWNQYF,TGTGCCAGCAGCCTTCCTTCCATCTGGAACCAGTACTTC,many,TRBV28,TRBJ2-5,13,.
CASSFPGQTNNEQFF,TGTGCCAGCAGCTTCCCTGGACAGACAAACAATGAGCAGTTCTTC,many,TRBV5-6,TRBJ2-1,15,.
CASSLALSISGANVLTF,TGTGCCAGCAGTTTAGCGCTTTCAATATCTGGGGCCAACGTCCTGACTTTC,many,TRBV12-3/TRBV12-4,TRBJ2-6,17,.
CASSSRQGVDTEAFF,TGTGCCAGCAGCTCCCGGCAGGGGGTGGACACTGAAGCTTTCTTT,few,TRBV5-4,TRBJ1-1,15,TRBD1
CASSLTRLGPIYEQYF,TGTGCCAGCAGCTTAACTAGGCTAGGGCCCATCTACGAGCAGTACTTC,.,TRBV7-2,TRBJ2-7,16,.
CSVEGLWGRAAKNIQYF,TGCAGCGTTGAGGGCCTTTGGGGCAGGGCGGCCAAAAACATTCAGTACTTC,.,TRBV29-1,TRBJ2-4,17,.
CASSQEGATDTQYF,TGCGCCAGCAGCCAAGAGGGGGCCACAGATACGCAGTATTTT,few,TRBV4-3,TRBJ2-3,14,.
CSATRDRDYEQYF,TGCAGTGCTACGAGGGACAGGGACTACGAGCAGTACTTC,.,TRBV20-1,TRBJ2-7,13,TRBD1
CASSLETRRNEQFF,TGCGCCAGCAGCTTGGAGACTCGGAGAAATGAGCAGTTCTTC,.,TRBV5-1,TRBJ2-1,14,.
CSARAGTVIDLYEQYF,TGCAGTGCTAGAGCTGGGACAGTGATCGATCTCTACGAGCAGTACTTC,.,TRBV20-1,TRBJ2-7,16,TRBD1
CASSQDSISGNTIYF,TGCGCCAGCAGCCAAGATAGTATCTCTGGAAACACCATATATTTT,few,TRBV4-3,TRBJ1-3,15,.
CASSLVEGALTEAFF,TGTGCCAGCAGCTTAGTTGAGGGGGCGCTCACTGAAGCTTTCTTT,few,TRBV7-8,TRBJ1-1,15,TRBD1
CASSSTSEVHGELFF,TGCGCCAGCAGCAGTACTAGCGAGGTTCACGGGGAGCTGTTTTTT,.,TRBV5-1,TRBJ2-2,15,TRBD2
CASSAFNEQFF,TGTGCCAGCAGCGCATTTAATGAGCAGTTCTTC,.,TRBV9,TRBJ2-1,11,.
CSVGQGPNYGYTF,TGCAGCGTGGGACAGGGCCCTAACTATGGCTACACCTTC,many,TRBV29-1,TRBJ1-2,13,TRBD1
CSANGQGSGTDTQYF,TGCAGTGCGAACGGACAGGGCAGTGGGACAGATACGCAGTATTTT,few,TRBV20-1,TRBJ2-3,15,TRBD1
CASSPRTSGIEQYF,TGTGCCAGCAGTCCTAGGACTAGCGGGATTGAGCAGTACTTC,few,TRBV6-2/TRBV6-3,TRBJ2-7,14,TRBD2
CASSPSARGTGELFF,TGTGCCAGCTCACCATCGGCGCGAGGCACCGGGGAGCTGTTTTTT,many,TRBV18,TRBJ2-2,15,.
CATMAGAPSGANVLTF,TGTGCCACCATGGCGGGGGCGCCTTCTGGGGCCAACGTCCTGACTTTC,.,TRBV19,TRBJ2-6,16,.
CASSLSVGSYNEQFF,TGTGCCAGCAGTCTTAGCGTTGGCTCCTACAATGAGCAGTTCTTC,few,TRBV28,TRBJ2-1,15,.
CASRFPRGRTDTQYF,TGTGCCAGCCGATTCCCCAGGGGGCGGACAGATACGCAGTATTTT,many,TRBV7-2,TRBJ2-3,15,TRBD1
CSARVPGSTDTQYF,TGCAGTGCTAGAGTCCCAGGGAGCACAGATACGCAGTATTTT,few,TRBV20-1,TRBJ2-3,14,.
CASSQRLAGGSDTQYF,TGTGCCAGCAGCCAAAGACTAGCGGGAGGCTCGGATACGCAGTATTTT,.,TRBV3-1,TRBJ2-3,16,TRBD2
CASSLERVTYEQYF,TGTGCCAGCAGCTTAGAACGGGTAACCTACGAGCAGTACTTC,few,TRBV11-2,TRBJ2-7,14,.
CASSAQQQLSTDTQYF,TGTGCCAGCAGCGCCCAGCAGCAGCTTAGCACAGATACGCAGTATTTT,.,TRBV9,TRBJ2-3,16,.
CASTVYNEQFF,TGTGCCAGCACCGTATACAATGAGCAGTTCTTC,few,TRBV7-8,TRBJ2-1,11,.
CASSETGVINQPQHF,TGTGCCAGCAGTGAGACAGGGGTGATCAATCAGCCCCAGCATTTT,.,TRBV6-2/TRBV6-3,TRBJ1-5,15,TRBD1
CASSPQTGPYEQYF,TGTGCCAGCAGCCCACAGACAGGGCCCTACGAGCAGTACTTC,many,TRBV7-2,TRBJ2-7,14,TRBD1
CASSLLSGGAGANVLTF,TGTGCCAGCAGCTTACTATCAGGGGGCGCTGGGGCCAACGTCCTGACTTTC,.,TRBV12-3/TRBV12-4,TRBJ2-6,17,TRBD1
CASSLGSHYEQYF,TGTGCCAGCAGCTTGGGCAGCCACTACGAGCAGTACTTC,.,TRBV5-6,TRBJ2-7,13,.
CSPRGGSSSYNEQFF,TGCAGTCCCCGGGGCGGGAGCTCCTCCTACAATGAGCAGTTCTTC,many,TRBV20-1,TRBJ2-1,15,TRBD2
CSAREREGLSALREQYF,TGCAGTGCTAGAGAAAGGGAGGGTCTTTCCGCGTTGCGGGAACAGTACTTC,.,TRBV20-1,TRBJ2-7,17,TRBD2
CSVGLAGGISSYEQYF,TGCAGCGTTGGACTAGCGGGAGGCATCAGCTCCTACGAGCAGTACTTC,.,TRBV29-1,TRBJ2-7,16,TRBD2
CASSLAAGPNQPQHF,TGTGCCAGCAGTTTAGCGGCAGGGCCCAATCAGCCCCAGCATTTT,once,TRBV12-3/TRBV12-4,TRBJ1-5,15,.
CASSVGAAPVF,TGTGCCAGCAGCGTGGGGGCAGCCCCCGTTTTT,few,TRBV9,TRBJ1-1,11,.
CASTLTKETQYF,TGTGCCAGCACCCTCACCAAAGAGACCCAGTACTTC,many,TRBV12-3/TRBV12-4,TRBJ2-5,12,.
CASSPAGSSNQPQHF,TGTGCCAGCAGCCCCGCTGGAAGTAGCAATCAGCCCCAGCATTTT,.,TRBV7-2,TRBJ1-5,15,.
CASSQGPGLAGVKNIQYF,TGCGCCAGCAGCCAGGGCCCGGGACTAGCGGGAGTTAAAAACATTCAGTACTTC,few,TRBV4-3,TRBJ2-4,18,TRBD2
CAIRQGDTEAFF,TGTGCCATCAGACAGGGTGACACTGAAGCTTTCTTT,.,TRBV10-3,TRBJ1-1,12,.